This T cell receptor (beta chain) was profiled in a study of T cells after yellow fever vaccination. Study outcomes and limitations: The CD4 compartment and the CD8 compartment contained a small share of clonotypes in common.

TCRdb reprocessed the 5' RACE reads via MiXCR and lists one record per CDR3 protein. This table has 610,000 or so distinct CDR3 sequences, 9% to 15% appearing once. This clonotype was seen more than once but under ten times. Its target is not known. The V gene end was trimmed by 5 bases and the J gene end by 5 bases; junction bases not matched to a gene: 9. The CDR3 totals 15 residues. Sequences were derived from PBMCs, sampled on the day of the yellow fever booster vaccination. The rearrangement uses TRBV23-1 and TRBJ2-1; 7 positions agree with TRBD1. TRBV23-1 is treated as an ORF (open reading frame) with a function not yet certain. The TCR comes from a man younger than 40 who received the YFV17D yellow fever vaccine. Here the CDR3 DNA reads TGCGCCAGCAGTGAAGCCGGGGACAGACACAATGAGCAGTTCTTC. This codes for CASSEAGDRHNEQFF.